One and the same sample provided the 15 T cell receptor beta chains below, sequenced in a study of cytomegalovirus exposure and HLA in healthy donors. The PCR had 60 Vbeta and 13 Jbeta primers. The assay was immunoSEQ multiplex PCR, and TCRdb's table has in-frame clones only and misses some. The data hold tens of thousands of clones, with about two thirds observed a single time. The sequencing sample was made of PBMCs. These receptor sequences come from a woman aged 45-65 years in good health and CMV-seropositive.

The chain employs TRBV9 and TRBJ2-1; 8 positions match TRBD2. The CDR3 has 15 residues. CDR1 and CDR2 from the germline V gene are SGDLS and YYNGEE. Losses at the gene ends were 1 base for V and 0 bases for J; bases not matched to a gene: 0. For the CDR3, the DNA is TGTGCCAGCAGCGTAAGCGGGAGCTCCTACAATGAGCAGTTCTTC. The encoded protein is CASSVSGSSYNEQFF.

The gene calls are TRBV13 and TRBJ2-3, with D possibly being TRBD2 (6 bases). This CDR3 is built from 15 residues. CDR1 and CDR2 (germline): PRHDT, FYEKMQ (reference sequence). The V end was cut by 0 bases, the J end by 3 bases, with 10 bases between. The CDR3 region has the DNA TGTGCCAGCAGCTTAGGTCCGGGAGTAACAGATACGCAGTATTTT. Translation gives CASSLGPGVTDTQYF.

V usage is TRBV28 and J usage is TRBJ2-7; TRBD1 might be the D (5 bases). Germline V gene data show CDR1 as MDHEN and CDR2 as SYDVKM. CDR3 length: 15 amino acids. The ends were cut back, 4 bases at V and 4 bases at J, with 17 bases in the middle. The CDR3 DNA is TGTGCCAGCAGTTCCCCAAGGGGCGGACGGTACGAGCAGTACTTC. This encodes CASSSPRGGRYEQYF.

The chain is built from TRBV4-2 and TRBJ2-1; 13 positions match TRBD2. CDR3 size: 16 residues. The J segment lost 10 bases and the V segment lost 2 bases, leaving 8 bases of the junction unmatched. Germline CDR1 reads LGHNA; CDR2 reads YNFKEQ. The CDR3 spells CASSQSLAGGFQEQFF. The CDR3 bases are TGTGCCAGCAGCCAATCACTAGCGGGAGGGTTTCAGGAGCAGTTCTTC.

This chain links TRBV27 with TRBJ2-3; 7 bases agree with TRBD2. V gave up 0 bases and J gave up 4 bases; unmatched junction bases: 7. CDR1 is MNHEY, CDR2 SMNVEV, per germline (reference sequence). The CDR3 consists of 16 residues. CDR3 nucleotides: TGTGCCAGCAGTTTATCGGCGGGAGAGGTGCCAGATACGCAGTATTTT. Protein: CASSLSAGEVPDTQYF.

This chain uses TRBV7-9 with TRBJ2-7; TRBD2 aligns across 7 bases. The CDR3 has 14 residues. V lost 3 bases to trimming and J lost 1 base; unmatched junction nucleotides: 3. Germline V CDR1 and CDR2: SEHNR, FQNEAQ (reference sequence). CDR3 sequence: CASSFPGGSYEQYF. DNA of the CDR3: TGTGCCAGCAGCTTTCCCGGGGGGTCCTACGAGCAGTACTTC. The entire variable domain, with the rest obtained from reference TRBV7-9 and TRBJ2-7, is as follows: DTGVSQNPRHKITKRGQNVTFRCDPISEHNRLYWYRQTLGQGPEFLTYFQNEAQLEKSRLLSDRFSAERPKGSFSTLEIQRTEQGDSAMYLCASSFPGGSYEQYFGPGTRLTVT.

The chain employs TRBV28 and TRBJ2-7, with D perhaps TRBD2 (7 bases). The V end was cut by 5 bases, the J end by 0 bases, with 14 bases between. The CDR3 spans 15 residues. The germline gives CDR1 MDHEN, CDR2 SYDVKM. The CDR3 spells CASSAGALHSYEQYF. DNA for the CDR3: TGTGCCAGCAGTGCGGGGGCGCTTCACTCCTACGAGCAGTACTTC.

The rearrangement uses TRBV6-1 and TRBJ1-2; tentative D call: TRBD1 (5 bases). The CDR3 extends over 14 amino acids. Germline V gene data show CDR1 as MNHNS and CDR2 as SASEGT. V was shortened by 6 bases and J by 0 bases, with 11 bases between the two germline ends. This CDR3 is CASSHTGANYGYTF. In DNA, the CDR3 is TGTGCCAGCAGCCACACGGGGGCTAACTATGGCTACACCTTC.

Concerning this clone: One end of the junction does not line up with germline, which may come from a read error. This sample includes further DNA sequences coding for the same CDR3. The CDR3 sequence is CASSVEAGVTGELFF. The CDR3 DNA follows: TGTGCCAGCAGCGTAGAGGCGGGAGTCACCGGGGAGTTGTTTTTT. The gene calls are TRBV9 and TRBJ2-2; 7 bases agree with TRBD2. This CDR3 contains 15 residues. CDR1 and CDR2 from the germline V gene are SGDLS and YYNGEE. Combining the CDR3 with reference TRBV9 and TRBJ2-2 gives the whole variable domain DSGVTQTPKHLITATGQRVTLRCSPRSGDLSVYWYQQSLDQGLQFLIQYYNGEERAKGNILERFSAQQFPDLHSELNLSSLELGDSALYFCASSVEAGVTGELFFGEGSRLTVL.

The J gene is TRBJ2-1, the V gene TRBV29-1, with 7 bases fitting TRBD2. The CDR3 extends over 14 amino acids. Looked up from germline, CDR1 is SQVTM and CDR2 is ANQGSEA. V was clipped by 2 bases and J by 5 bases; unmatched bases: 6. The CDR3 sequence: CSVEQRGLHNEQFF. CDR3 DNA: TGCAGCGTTGAACAAAGGGGACTACACAATGAGCAGTTCTTC.

The CDR3 nucleotides read TGTGCCAGCAGAGGAGCACAGGCAGATACGCAGTATTTT. It specifies CASRGAQADTQYF. The chain links TRBV27 to TRBJ2-3, with D tentatively TRBD1 (5 bases). This CDR3 is 13 amino acids long. The germline gives CDR1 MNHEY, CDR2 SMNVEV (reference sequence). Trimming shortened V by 6 bases and J by 4 bases, and 11 bases separated the two germline ends.

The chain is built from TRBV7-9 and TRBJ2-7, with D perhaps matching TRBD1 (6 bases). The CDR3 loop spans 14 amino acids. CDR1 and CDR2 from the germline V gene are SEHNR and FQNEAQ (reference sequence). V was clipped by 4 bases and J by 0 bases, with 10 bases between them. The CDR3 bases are TGTGCCAGCAGCTCGACAGGTTTCTCCTACGAGCAGTACTTC. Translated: CASSSTGFSYEQYF.

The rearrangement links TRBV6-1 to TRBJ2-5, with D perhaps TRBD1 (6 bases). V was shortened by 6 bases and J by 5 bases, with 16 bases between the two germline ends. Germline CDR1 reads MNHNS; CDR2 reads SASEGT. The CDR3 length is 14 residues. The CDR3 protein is CASRPQTGRETQYF. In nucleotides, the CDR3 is TGTGCCAGCAGACCTCAGACAGGACGGGAGACCCAGTACTTC.

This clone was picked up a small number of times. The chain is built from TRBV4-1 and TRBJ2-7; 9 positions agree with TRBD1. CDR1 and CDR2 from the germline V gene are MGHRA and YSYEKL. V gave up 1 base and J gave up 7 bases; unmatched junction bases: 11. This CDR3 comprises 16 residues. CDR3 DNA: TGCGCCAGCAGCCAAGCAATCGGGACAGGGCGTCGAGAGCAGTACTTC. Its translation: CASSQAIGTGRREQYF.

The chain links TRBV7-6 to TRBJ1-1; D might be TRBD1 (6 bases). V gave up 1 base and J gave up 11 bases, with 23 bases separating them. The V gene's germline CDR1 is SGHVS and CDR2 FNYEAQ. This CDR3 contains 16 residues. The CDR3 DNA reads TGTGCCAGCAGCTTAGGCGGTCAGGGACAAGCGGCCCCTGCTTTCTTT. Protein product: CASSLGGQGQAAPAFF.